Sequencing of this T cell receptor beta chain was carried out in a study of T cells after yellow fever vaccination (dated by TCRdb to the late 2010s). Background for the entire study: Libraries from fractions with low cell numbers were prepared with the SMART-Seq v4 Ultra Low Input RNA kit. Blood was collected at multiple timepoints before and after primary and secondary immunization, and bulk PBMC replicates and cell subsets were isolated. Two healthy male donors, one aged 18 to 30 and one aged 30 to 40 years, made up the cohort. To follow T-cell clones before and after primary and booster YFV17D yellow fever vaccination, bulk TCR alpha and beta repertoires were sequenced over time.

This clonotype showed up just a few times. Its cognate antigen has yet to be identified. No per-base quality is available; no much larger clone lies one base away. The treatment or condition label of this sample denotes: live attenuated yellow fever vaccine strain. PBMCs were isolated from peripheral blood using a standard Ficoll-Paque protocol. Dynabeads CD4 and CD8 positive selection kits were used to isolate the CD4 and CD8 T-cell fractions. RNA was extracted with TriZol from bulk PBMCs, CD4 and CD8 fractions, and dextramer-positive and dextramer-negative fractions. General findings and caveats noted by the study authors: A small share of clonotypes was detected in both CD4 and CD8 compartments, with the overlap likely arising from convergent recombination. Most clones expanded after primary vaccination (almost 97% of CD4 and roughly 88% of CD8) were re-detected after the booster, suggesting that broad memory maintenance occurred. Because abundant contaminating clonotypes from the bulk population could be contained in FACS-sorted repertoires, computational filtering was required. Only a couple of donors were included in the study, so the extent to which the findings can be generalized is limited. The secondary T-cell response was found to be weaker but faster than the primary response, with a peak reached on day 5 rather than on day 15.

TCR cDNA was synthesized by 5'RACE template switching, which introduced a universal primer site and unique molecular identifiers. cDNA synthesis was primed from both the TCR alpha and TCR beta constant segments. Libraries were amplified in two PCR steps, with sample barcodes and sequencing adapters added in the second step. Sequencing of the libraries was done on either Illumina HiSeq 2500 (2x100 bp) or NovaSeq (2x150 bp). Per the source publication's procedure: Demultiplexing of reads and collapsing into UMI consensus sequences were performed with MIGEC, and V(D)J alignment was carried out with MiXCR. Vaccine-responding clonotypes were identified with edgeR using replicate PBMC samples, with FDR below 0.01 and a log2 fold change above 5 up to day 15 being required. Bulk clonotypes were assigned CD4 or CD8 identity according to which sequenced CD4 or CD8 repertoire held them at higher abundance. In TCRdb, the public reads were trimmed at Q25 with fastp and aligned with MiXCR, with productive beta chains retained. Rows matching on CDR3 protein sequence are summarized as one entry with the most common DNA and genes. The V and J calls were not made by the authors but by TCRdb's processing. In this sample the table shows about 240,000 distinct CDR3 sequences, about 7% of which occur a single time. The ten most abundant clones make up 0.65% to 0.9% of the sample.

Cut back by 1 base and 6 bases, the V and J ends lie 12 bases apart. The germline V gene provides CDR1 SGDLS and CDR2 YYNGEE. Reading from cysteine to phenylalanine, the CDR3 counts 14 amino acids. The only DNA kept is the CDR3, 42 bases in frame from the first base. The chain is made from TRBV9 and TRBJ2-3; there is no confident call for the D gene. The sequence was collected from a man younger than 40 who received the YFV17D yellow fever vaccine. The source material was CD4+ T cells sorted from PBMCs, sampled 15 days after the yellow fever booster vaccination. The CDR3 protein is CASSVNSEVDTQYF. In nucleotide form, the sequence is TGTGCCAGCAGCGTAAACAGCGAAGTTGATACGCAGTATTTT.